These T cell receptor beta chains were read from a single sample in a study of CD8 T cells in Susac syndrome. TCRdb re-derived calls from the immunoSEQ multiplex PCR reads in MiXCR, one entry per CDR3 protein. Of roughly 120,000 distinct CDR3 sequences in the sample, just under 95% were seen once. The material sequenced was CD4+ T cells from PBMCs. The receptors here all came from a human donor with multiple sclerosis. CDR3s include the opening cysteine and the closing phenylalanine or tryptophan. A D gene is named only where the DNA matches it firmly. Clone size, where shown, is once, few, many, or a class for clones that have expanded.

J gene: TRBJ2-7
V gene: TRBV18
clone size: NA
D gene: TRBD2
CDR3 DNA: TGTGCCAGCTCACTGTCGACTAGCGGGTTGTACGAGCAGTACTTC
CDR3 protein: CASSLSTSGLYEQYF

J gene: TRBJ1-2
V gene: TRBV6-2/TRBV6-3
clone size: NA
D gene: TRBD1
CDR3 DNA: TGTGCCAGCAGTCAAACAGGGGGCGGTGGCTACACCTTC
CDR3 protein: CASSQTGGGGYTF

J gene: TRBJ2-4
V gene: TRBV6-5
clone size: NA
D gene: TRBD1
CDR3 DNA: TGTGCCAGCAGTTCACGGCACAGGCGACAGGGCGACATTCAGTACTTC
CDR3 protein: CASSSRHRRQGDIQYF

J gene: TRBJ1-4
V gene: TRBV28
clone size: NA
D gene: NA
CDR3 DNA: TGTGCCAGCAGTGCATCTAACCTGGATGAAAAACTGTTTTTT
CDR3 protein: CASSASNLDEKLFF

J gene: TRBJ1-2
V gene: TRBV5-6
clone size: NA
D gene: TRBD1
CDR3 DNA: TGTGCCAGCAGCGCCGACAGGGCGTATGGCTACACCTTC
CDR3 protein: CASSADRAYGYTF

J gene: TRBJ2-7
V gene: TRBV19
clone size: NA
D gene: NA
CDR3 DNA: TGTGCCAGTAGTATATCCCTGGACAGTCGAATTTACGAGCAGTACTTC
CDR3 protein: CASSISLDSRIYEQYF

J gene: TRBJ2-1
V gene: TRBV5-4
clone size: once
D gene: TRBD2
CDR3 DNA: TGTGCCAGCAGCTTGGCCGGAGCGGGGGAGCAGTTCTTC
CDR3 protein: CASSLAGAGEQFF

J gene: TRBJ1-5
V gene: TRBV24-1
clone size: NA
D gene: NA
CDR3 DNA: TGTGCCACCGGGGTCGATCAGCCCCAGCATTTT
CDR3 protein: CATGVDQPQHF

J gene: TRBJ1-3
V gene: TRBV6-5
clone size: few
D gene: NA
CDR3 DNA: TGTGCCAGCAGTTACGGAAACACCATATATTTT
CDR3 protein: CASSYGNTIYF

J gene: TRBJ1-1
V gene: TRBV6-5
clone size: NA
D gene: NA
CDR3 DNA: TGTGCCAGCAGGGGGGCGGGGACCTGGCGAGCTTTCTTT
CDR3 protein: CASRGAGTWRAFF

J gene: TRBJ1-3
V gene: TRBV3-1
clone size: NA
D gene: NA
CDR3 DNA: TGTGCCAGCAGCCAAGGAGCCGGAACTGGAAACACCATATATTTT
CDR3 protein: CASSQGAGTGNTIYF

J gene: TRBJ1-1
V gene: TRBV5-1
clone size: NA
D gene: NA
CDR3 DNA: TGCGCCAGCAGCGAAGCGGTAGGCACTGAAGCTTTCTTT
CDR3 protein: CASSEAVGTEAFF

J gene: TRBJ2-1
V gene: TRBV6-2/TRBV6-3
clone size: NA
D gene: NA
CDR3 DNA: TGTGCCAGCAGTTACTCTTGGAATGAGCAGTTCTTC
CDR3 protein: CASSYSWNEQFF

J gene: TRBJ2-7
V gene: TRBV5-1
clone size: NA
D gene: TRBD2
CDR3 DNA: TGCGCCAGCAGCCCGGGGACTAGGAGCTCCTACGAGCAGTACTTC
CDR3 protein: CASSPGTRSSYEQYF

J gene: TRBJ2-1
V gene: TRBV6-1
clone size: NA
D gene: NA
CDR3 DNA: TGTGCCAGCAGTGAACTAGGGGTCAATGAGCAGTTCTTC
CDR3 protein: CASSELGVNEQFF

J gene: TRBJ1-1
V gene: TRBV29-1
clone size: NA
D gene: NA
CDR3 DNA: TGCAGCGTTGAGGCGACAGGAGGGGGTACTGAAGCTTTCTTT
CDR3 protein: CSVEATGGGTEAFF

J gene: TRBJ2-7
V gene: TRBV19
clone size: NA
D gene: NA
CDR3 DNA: TGTGCCAGTAGTAACTACCCACAGGGCTCCTACGAGCAGTACTTC
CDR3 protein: CASSNYPQGSYEQYF

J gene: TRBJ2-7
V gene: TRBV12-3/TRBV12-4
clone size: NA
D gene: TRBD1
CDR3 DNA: TGTGCCAGCAGGGGGACAGGGTCCTACGAGCAGTACTTC
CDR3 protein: CASRGTGSYEQYF

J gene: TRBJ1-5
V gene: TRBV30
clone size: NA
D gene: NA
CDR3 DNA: TGTGCCTGGAGGGAAGATGATCAGCCCCAGCATTTT
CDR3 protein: CAWREDDQPQHF

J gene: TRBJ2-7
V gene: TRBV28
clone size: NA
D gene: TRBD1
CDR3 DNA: TGTGCCAGCAGTTGGACAGGGGTTGACGAGCAGTACTTC
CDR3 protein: CASSWTGVDEQYF

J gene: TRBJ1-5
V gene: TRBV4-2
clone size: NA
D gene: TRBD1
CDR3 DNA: TGTGCCAGCAGCCAAGCAGGGGGAGAGGGCAATCAGCCCCAGCATTTT
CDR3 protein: CASSQAGGEGNQPQHF

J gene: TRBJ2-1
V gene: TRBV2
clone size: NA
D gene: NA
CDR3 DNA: TGTGCCAGCAGGATAGCGGTCGGGGGGCTATACAATGAGCAGTTCTTC
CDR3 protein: CASRIAVGGLYNEQFF

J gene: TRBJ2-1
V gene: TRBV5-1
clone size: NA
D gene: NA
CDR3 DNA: TGCGCCAGCAGCCCCGGACAGTCCTACAATGAGCAGTTCTTC
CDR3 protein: CASSPGQSYNEQFF

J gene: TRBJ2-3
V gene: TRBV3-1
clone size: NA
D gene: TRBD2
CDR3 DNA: TGTGCCAGCAGCCCTTCCGGGACTAGCGGGGGAACAGATACGCAGTATTTT
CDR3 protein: CASSPSGTSGGTDTQYF

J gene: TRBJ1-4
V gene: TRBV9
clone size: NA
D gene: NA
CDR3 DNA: TGTGCCAGCAGCGAAGGGGGAACGCGTGATGAAAAACTGTTTTTT
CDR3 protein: CASSEGGTRDEKLFF

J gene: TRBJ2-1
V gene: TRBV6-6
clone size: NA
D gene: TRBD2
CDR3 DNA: TGTGCCAGCAGTTACGGCGGGAGCTCCTACAATGAGCAGTTCTTC
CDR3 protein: CASSYGGSSYNEQFF

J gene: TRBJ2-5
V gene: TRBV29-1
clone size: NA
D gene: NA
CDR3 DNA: TGCAGCGTTGGCAGGCAAGAGACCCAGTACTTC
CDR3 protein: CSVGRQETQYF

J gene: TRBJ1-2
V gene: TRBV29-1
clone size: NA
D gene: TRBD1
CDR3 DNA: TGCAGCGTTGAAAGGGGGCAGGAAGGCTACACCTTC
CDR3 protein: CSVERGQEGYTF

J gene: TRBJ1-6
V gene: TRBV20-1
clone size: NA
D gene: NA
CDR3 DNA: TGCAGTGCTAGAGATCGCAATTCACCCCTCCACTTT
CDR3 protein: CSARDRNSPLHF

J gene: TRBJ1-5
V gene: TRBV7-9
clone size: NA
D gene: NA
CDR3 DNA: TGTGCCAGCAGCTTAGGGCCAGGGAATCAGCCCCAGCATTTT
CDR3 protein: CASSLGPGNQPQHF

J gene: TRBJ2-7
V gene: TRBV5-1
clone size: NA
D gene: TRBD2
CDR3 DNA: TGCGCCAGCAGCTTGCTAGCGGGGGGACCGAGTCTCGAGCAGTACTTC
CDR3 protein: CASSLLAGGPSLEQYF